This T cell receptor beta chain came from a study of blood T cell repertoires in COVID-19. Enrollees, roughly 18 to 89 years old, lived in 24 US areas. This clone was found once. Trimming cost V 5 bases and J 3 bases, with 17 bases left between them. Germline CDR1 reads SGHAT; CDR2 reads FQNNGV. The CDR3 is 16 amino acids. Authors' methods: Reference gene primer amplification in the assay estimated nucleated cell counts. Sequenced by immunoSEQ multiplex PCR; TCRdb stores in-frame clones only, minus some. V, J and clone size were drawn from that table, and D and trimming were deduced from the DNA. This table holds a few hundred thousand clones, nearly 90% found once.

Sequences were obtained from PBMCs or T cells enriched from blood (not recorded which). This chain connects TRBV11-2 to TRBJ1-5; maybe TRBD1 (6 bases). The clonotype was recovered from a man younger than 40 who had been exposed to COVID-19. The CDR3 DNA is TGTGCCAGCAGCCCAGGAGGGGGGGCAAACAATCAGCCCCAGCATTTT. Translated, it gives CASSPGGGANNQPQHF.